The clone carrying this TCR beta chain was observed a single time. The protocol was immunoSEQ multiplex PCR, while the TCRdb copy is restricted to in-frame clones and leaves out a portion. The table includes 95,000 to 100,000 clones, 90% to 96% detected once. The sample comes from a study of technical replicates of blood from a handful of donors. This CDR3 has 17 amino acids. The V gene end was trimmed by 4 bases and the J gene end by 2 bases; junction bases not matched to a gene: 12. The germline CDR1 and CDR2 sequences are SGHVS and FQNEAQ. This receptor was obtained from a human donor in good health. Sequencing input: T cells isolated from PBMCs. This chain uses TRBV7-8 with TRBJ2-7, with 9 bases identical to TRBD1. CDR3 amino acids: CASSSKNRGQTTYEQYF. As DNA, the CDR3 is TGTGCCAGCAGCTCGAAAAACAGGGGGCAAACAACCTACGAGCAGTACTTC.